This TCR beta chain derives from a study of T cells in Graves' hyperthyroidism and ophthalmopathy. There were TCR beta CDR3 regions amplified from RNA transcripts. When the TCR CDR3 underwent first-round RT-PCR, the HTBI primer set was used. MiXCR was run by TCRdb on the multiplex PCR reads, yielding one entry per CDR3 protein. This table has about 720,000 distinct CDR3 sequences, about 19% appearing once. V lost 1 base to trimming and J lost 4 bases; unmatched junction nucleotides: 15. The CDR3 has 19 amino acids. CDR1 is LGHNA and CDR2 is YNFKEQ in the germline V gene. The study based diagnoses on clinical symptoms, serum thyroxine and TRAb, thyroid ultrasound and orbital computed tomography.

This sequence joins TRBV4-2 and TRBJ2-2, with 7 positions matching TRBD2. This TCR came from a woman in her forties or fifties with Graves' hyperthyroidism that later progressed to Graves' ophthalmopathy. What was sequenced was blood. Here the CDR3 DNA reads TGTGCCAGCAGCCAAGTTTCATTAACCGACCGCGGGGGCACCGGGGAGCTGTTTTTT. Its protein is CASSQVSLTDRGGTGELFF.